These 3 T cell receptor beta chains originate from one sample sequenced in a study of CD8+CD57+ T cells in acquired aplastic anemia. Profiling that covered TCR beta VDJ and CDR3 relied on genomic DNA as its template. MiXCR, run by TCRdb on the reads, gives a single entry per CDR3 protein. Here the sample spans 260,000 or so distinct CDR3 sequences, approximately 45% being singletons. Patients selected for sequencing had displayed CD8+CD57+ cell expansion by flow cytometry. Source material: sorted CD4+, CD8+, or CD8+CD57+ T cells (not recorded which) from PBMCs. These receptors originate from a human donor with aplastic anemia.

A remark on this clonotype: One junction end disagrees with the germline gene, perhaps due to a read error. The chain employs TRBV7-9 and TRBJ2-1; 8 positions agree with TRBD2. Looked up from germline, CDR1 is SEHNR and CDR2 is FQNEAQ (reference sequence). The CDR3 length is 15 residues. The CDR3 DNA reads as TGTGCCAGCAGTTTAGCGGGACCCTCCTACAATGAGCAGTTCTTC. Translated, it gives CASSLAGPSYNEQFF.

This rearrangement joins TRBV20-1 to TRBJ1-2, with TRBD1 matching over 12 bases. This CDR3 is built from 15 residues. Germline assignment: CDR1 DFQATT and CDR2 SNEGSKA (reference sequence). The V segment lost 6 bases and the J segment 8 bases; nucleotides outside the gene matches: 13. The CDR3 region is CSAIEPGQGARGYTF. In nucleotides, the CDR3 is TGCAGTGCCATAGAACCGGGACAGGGGGCGCGCGGCTACACCTTC.

This clonotype came up many times. The chain is built from TRBV20-1 and TRBJ2-1, with 13 bases identical to TRBD2. Germline assignment: CDR1 DFQATT and CDR2 SNEGSKA (reference sequence). V lost 2 bases, J lost 6 bases, and 10 bases stayed unmatched. The CDR3 covers 17 residues. The CDR3, as DNA: TGCAGTGCTAGACAAACCGGGACTAGCGGGATCGGCAATGAGCAGTTCTTC. Translation gives CSARQTGTSGIGNEQFF.